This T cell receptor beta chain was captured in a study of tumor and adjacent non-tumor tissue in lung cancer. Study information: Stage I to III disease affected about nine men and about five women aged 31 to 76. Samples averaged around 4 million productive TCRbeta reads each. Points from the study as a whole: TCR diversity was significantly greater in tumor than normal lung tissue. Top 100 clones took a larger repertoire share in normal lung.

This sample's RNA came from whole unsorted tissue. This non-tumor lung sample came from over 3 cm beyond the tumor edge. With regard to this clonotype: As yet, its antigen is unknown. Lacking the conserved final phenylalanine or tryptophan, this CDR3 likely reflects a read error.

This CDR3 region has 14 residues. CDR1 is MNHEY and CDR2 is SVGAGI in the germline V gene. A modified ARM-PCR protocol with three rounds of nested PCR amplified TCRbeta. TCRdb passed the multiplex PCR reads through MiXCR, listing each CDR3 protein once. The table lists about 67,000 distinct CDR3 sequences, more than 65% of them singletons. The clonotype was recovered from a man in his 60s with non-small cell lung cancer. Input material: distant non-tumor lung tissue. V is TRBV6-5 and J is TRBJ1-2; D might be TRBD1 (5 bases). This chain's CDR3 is CASSYTIGDYDYTL. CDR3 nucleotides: TGTGCCAGCAGTTACACGATTGGGGACTATGACTACACCCTC.